This T cell receptor beta chain appears in the sequencing data of a study of OX40 agonist ivuxolimab in advanced cancers. Study information: Under the entry rules, prior anti-PD-1, anti-PD-L1 or anti-CTLA-4 therapy was allowed, and around 36% had some.

This CDR3 spans 11 amino acids. Germline CDR1 is DFQATT and CDR2 is SNEGSKA (reference sequence). The ends were cut back, 0 bases at V and 4 bases at J, with 3 bases in the middle. The protocol was immunoSEQ multiplex PCR, while the TCRdb copy is restricted to in-frame clones and leaves out a portion. The data show around 74,000 clones, approximately 85% seen once. Study-wide findings and caveats: Several nonresponders also turned out to have low normalized T-cell clonal expansion. CD8+ T cells were the subset that, on average, had more expanded clones than CD4+.

Note on this clone: Antigen: not known.

The chain employs TRBV20-1 and TRBJ1-2; no reliable D call. The sample was CD4+ or CD8+ T cells sorted from blood, taken in a trial of the OX40 agonist ivuxolimab. The TCR originated in an adult with an advanced solid tumor such as melanoma, head and neck, liver or kidney cancer. CDR3 DNA: TGCAGTGCTAGAGAGATCTATGGCTACACCTTC. Protein sequence: CSAREIYGYTF.